A selection of T cell receptor beta chains follows, all from one sample in a study of technical replicates of blood from a handful of donors. Measured with immunoSEQ multiplex PCR; TCRdb has only the in-frame clones, and not every one. This sample yields around 68,000 clones, of which less than 98% are seen a single time; approximately 0.3% belongs to the top ten. Sequenced: T cells isolated from PBMCs. These receptors were obtained from a human donor in good health. CDR3s include the opening cysteine and the closing phenylalanine or tryptophan. Each record gives: D gene, clone size, J gene, V gene, CDR3 DNA, CDR3 protein. A D gene is named only where the DNA matches it firmly. Rows give clone size only sometimes, using once, few, many, or a class for an expanded clone.

>-|-|TRBJ1-4|TRBV7-9
TGTGCCAGCAGCTTAAATGGACTGAGCGGAGAAAAACTGTTTTTT
CASSLNGLSGEKLFF
>TRBD1|-|TRBJ2-3|TRBV28
TGTGCCAGCAGGGACAGGGGGGGCACAGATACGCAGTATTTT
CASRDRGGTDTQYF
>TRBD1|-|TRBJ1-3|TRBV5-4
TGTGCCAGCAGCTCGGGACAGGGGAATTCTGGAAACACCATATATTTT
CASSSGQGNSGNTIYF
>-|-|TRBJ1-1|TRBV5-6
TGTGCCAGCAGCTTGGTACAGACGATGAACACTGAAGCTTTCTTT
CASSLVQTMNTEAFF
>-|-|TRBJ1-2|TRBV12-5
TGTGCTAGTGGTTCCCCGGGGGGTGGCTACACCTTC
CASGSPGGGYTF
>TRBD1|-|TRBJ2-7|TRBV7-3
TGTGCCAGCAGAGCACCGGGACAGGGGGCCTACGAGCAGTACTTC
CASRAPGQGAYEQYF
>-|-|TRBJ2-7|TRBV7-2
TGTGCCAGCACCTTGGACAGCCTCTTCTACGAGCAGTACTTC
CASTLDSLFYEQYF
>-|-|TRBJ2-5|TRBV29-1
TGCAGCGTTGGCCGGAGATTGGCCCAAGAGACCCAGTACTTC
CSVGRRLAQETQYF
>TRBD1|-|TRBJ1-2|TRBV28
TGTGCCAGCACTGCAGGGGGCCCCAATAACTATGGCTACACCTTC
CASTAGGPNNYGYTF
>-|-|TRBJ2-5|TRBV14
TGTGCCAGCAGCCCGGGGACAACTCAAGAGACCCAGTACTTC
CASSPGTTQETQYF
>-|once|TRBJ1-2|TRBV11-1
TGTGCCAGCAGCTTAGCCGGGCGAACAGGTGGCTACACCTTC
CASSLAGRTGGYTF
>TRBD2|-|TRBJ2-7|TRBV11-3
TGTGCCAGCACCTCAGAGACTAGCGGGAGTTACGAGCAGTACTTC
CASTSETSGSYEQYF
>TRBD2|-|TRBJ2-7|TRBV27
TGTGCCAGCAGTTTACTGGGACTAGTCTACGAGCAGTACTTC
CASSLLGLVYEQYF
>-|-|TRBJ2-1|TRBV4-1
TGCGCCAGCAGCCAGCCGGCTAGAATCTACAATGAGCAGTTCTTC
CASSQPARIYNEQFF
>TRBD1|-|TRBJ1-5|TRBV28
TGTGCCAGCAGTAAACCAGGGGGTCATAGCAATCAGCCCCAGCATTTT
CASSKPGGHSNQPQHF
>-|once|TRBJ1-1|TRBV11-2
TGTGCCAGCAGCTTAGATTACGTCGGCAGGCCCACTTTCTTT
CASSLDYVGRPTFF
>-|-|TRBJ1-1|TRBV7-9
TGTGCCAGCAGCTTACTTATGAACACTGAAGCTTTCTTT
CASSLLMNTEAFF
>-|-|TRBJ2-3|TRBV25-1
TGTGCCAGCAGTGAACGGGTAGCGGAGCCCACAGATACGCAGTATTTT
CASSERVAEPTDTQYF
>-|-|TRBJ2-3|TRBV4-2
TGTGCCAGCAGCCAAGATGGTTCCGAGGGGGAGATGGATACGCAGTATTTT
CASSQDGSEGEMDTQYF
>TRBD1|-|TRBJ2-7|TRBV7-6
TGTGCCAGCAGCCCCCTAGGGGGACAGGGGAGTCGCGAGCAGTACTTC
CASSPLGGQGSREQYF
>-|-|TRBJ1-5|TRBV9
TGTGCCAGCAGCGTGGGCAGCTTGGATCAGCCCCAGCATTTT
CASSVGSLDQPQHF
>-|-|TRBJ2-5|TRBV7-9
TGTGCCAGCAGCTTAGCTACAAACTGGGCGGGACAAGAGACCCAGTACTTC
CASSLATNWAGQETQYF
>-|-|TRBJ1-5|TRBV6-6
TGTGCCAGCAGTTACGGGATGGGGGGGGCGGCCCAGCATTTT
CASSYGMGGAAQHF
>-|-|TRBJ1-1|TRBV6-1
TGTGCCAGCAGTGAAGGAACGGACACTGAAGCTTTCTTT
CASSEGTDTEAFF
>-|-|TRBJ2-7|TRBV7-2
TGTGCCAGCAGCTTTGTAGACTCCTACGAGCAGTACTTC
CASSFVDSYEQYF
>-|-|TRBJ2-7|TRBV7-9
TGTGCCAGCAGCTTAGTTCAGGGTTTCGAGCAGTACTTC
CASSLVQGFEQYF
>-|-|TRBJ2-7|TRBV7-9
TGTGCCAGCACCAGGGATCTCTACGAGCAGTACTTC
CASTRDLYEQYF
>TRBD2|-|TRBJ2-3|TRBV7-3
TGTGCCAGCAGCTTCCTTAGCGGGAGTACCCCAGATACGCAGTATTTT
CASSFLSGSTPDTQYF
>-|-|TRBJ1-5|TRBV6-5
TGTGCCAGCAGCCGACAGGGCAATCAGCCCCAGCATTTT
CASSRQGNQPQHF
>-|-|TRBJ1-4|TRBV9
TGTGCCAGCAGCGTAAGCCTGAGTGAAAAACTGTTTTTT
CASSVSLSEKLFF
>-|-|TRBJ2-7|TRBV10-3
TGTGCCATCAGTTTGACTTATAGCTCCTACGAGCAGTACTTC
CAISLTYSSYEQYF
>TRBD1|-|TRBJ2-7|TRBV6-6
TGTGCCAGCAGTTACCGGGGACAGTACGAGCAGTACTTC
CASSYRGQYEQYF
>-|-|TRBJ1-1|TRBV19
TGTGCCACCAAGACAGTGAACACTGAAGCTTTCTTT
CATKTVNTEAFF
>-|-|TRBJ2-2|TRBV28
TGTGCCAGCAGGACAGCGAACACCGGGGAGCTGTTTTTT
CASRTANTGELFF
>-|-|TRBJ1-4|TRBV20-1
TGCAGTGCTCGTTCAGGGAGGAAACTGTTTTTT
CSARSGRKLFF
>TRBD2|-|TRBJ2-3|TRBV5-4
TGTGCCAGCAGCACGACGACTAGCCCCACAGATACGCAGTATTTT
CASSTTTSPTDTQYF
>TRBD1|-|TRBJ2-7|TRBV28
TGTGCCAGCAGTTCTACAGGGGGCATTTACGAGCAGTACTTC
CASSSTGGIYEQYF
>TRBD2|-|TRBJ2-3|TRBV7-2
TGTGCCAGCAGCTTACAAATAGCGGGAGGGTCAAATACGCAGTATTTT
CASSLQIAGGSNTQYF
>TRBD2|-|TRBJ2-1|TRBV5-1
TGCGCCAGCAGCTTGGCGGGACTAGCGGGAGGAAACAATGAGCAGTTCTTC
CASSLAGLAGGNNEQFF
>TRBD1|once|TRBJ1-4|TRBV11-3
TGTGCCAGCAGCTATCAGGGGGCAACTAATGAAAAACTGTTTTTT
CASSYQGATNEKLFF
>-|once|TRBJ1-5|TRBV19
TGTGCCAGTAGTATATCGGTGGGGCGTAATAGCAATCAGCCCCAGCATTTT
CASSISVGRNSNQPQHF
>TRBD2|-|TRBJ2-7|TRBV6-1
TGTGCCAGCAGTGAAGTATTAGCGGGAGTCTACGAGCAGTACTTC
CASSEVLAGVYEQYF
>TRBD1|-|TRBJ1-2|TRBV7-9
TGTGCCAGCAGCTCGGGACAGGGAAACTATGGCTACACCTTC
CASSSGQGNYGYTF
>-|-|TRBJ1-5|TRBV27
TGTGCCAGCAGTCCGCGGGGGTGGACAGTAGGGGGTAGAAGCAATCAGCCCCAGCATTTT
CASSPRGWTVGGRSNQPQHF
>TRBD1|-|TRBJ1-1|TRBV5-1
TGCGCCAGCAGCCGCTTAGGGGGCGGAAGGACTGAAGCTTTCTTT
CASSRLGGGRTEAFF
>TRBD2|-|TRBJ2-5|TRBV5-8
TGTGCCAGGCTAGCGGGAGCAGGAGAGACCCAGTACTTC
CARLAGAGETQYF
>TRBD2|-|TRBJ2-7|TRBV4-3
TGCGCCAGCAGCAAGGTAGGCGGGAGTAGCGAGCAGTACTTC
CASSKVGGSSEQYF
>-|-|TRBJ1-1|TRBV18
TGTGCCAGCTCACCTGAGGTCACTGAAGCTTTCTTT
CASSPEVTEAFF
>-|-|TRBJ2-1|TRBV6-4
TGTGCCAGCAGTGTCGACAGGTCCTTCTACAATGAGCAGTTCTTC
CASSVDRSFYNEQFF
>TRBD2|-|TRBJ2-1|TRBV2
TGTGCCAGCATATTAGCGGGAGGCGGTAATGAGCAGTTCTTC
CASILAGGGNEQFF
>-|-|TRBJ2-7|TRBV10-2
TGCGCCAGCACAAACAGAACTAGCTCCTACGAGCAGTACTTC
CASTNRTSSYEQYF
>-|-|TRBJ1-2|TRBV9
TGTGCCAGCAGCCACGGCAGGGATAACTATGGCTACACCTTC
CASSHGRDNYGYTF
>-|-|TRBJ2-3|TRBV29-1
TGCAGCGTTGAGGGCCAGGGATTAAATACGCAGTATTTT
CSVEGQGLNTQYF
>-|-|TRBJ2-2|TRBV19
TGTGCCAGTAGTATGCAGGGGAACGGGGAGCTGTTTTTT
CASSMQGNGELFF
>TRBD1|-|TRBJ1-2|TRBV29-1
TGCAGCGCGGGACAGGGGGAAGATGGCTACACCTTC
CSAGQGEDGYTF
>-|once|TRBJ1-1|TRBV11-3
TGTGCCAGCAGCTTAGATGGGACAACTGAAGCTTTCTTT
CASSLDGTTEAFF
>-|-|TRBJ2-1|TRBV6-6
TGTGCCAGCAGTTCCCCAGGGACGGAGGGAAGCAATGAGCAGTTCTTC
CASSSPGTEGSNEQFF